These 10 T cell receptor beta chains were all obtained from the same sample, sequenced in a study of identical twins. MiXCR, applied by TCRdb to the 5' RACE reads, yields one record per CDR3 protein. The sample has hundreds of thousands of distinct CDR3 sequences, less than 10% seen once. The sample also formed part of further work on yellow fever vaccine responses in identical twins.

Sample: PBMCs. These receptors all stem from a woman under 30 in good health.

The sample holds a few counts of this clonotype. The genes are TRBV7-9 and TRBJ2-7; a possible D gene is TRBD2 (6 bases). CDR3 length: 13 amino acids. V gave up 5 bases and J gave up 5 bases, with 13 bases separating them. Germline CDR1 is SEHNR and CDR2 is FQNEAQ (reference sequence). This CDR3 reads CASSPPSAHEQYF. In nucleotides, the CDR3 is TGTGCCAGCAGCCCCCCTAGCGCCCACGAGCAGTACTTC.

The chain joins TRBV7-9 to TRBJ2-7, with TRBD1 identical over 7 bases. The CDR3 runs to 15 residues. Germline CDR1 reads SEHNR; CDR2 reads FQNEAQ (reference sequence). Trimming at V came to 4 bases and at J to 4 bases, leaving 10 bases not matched to a gene. Written as DNA, the CDR3 is TGTGCCAGCAGCTCCCCCGACAGGGTTAGTTACGAGCAGTACTTC. It codes for CASSSPDRVSYEQYF.

The chain carries TRBV28 and TRBJ2-1, with D unresolved. The CDR3 contains 13 residues. The V end lost 6 bases, the J end lost 7 bases, and 13 bases lay between the germline ends. The germline gives CDR1 MDHEN, CDR2 SYDVKM. CDR3 protein: CASRSYLYNEQFF. Written as DNA, the CDR3 is TGTGCCAGCAGATCTTACCTTTATAATGAGCAGTTCTTC.

V and J are TRBV12-2 and TRBJ2-7; the D call in the table, TRBD2, was not verified against the DNA. TRBV12-2 is listed as a pseudogene. The CDR3 totals 16 residues. CDR3 DNA sequence: TGTGCAAGTCGCTTATCAGGGCCCCAGACCATCTACGAGCAGTACTTC. It encodes CASRLSGPQTIYEQYF.

This chain connects TRBV28 to TRBJ2-7; 7 bases agree with TRBD1. Germline CDR1 is MDHEN and CDR2 is SYDVKM. The CDR3 has 15 residues. V trimming: 5 bases; J trimming: 0 bases; junction bases outside the gene matches: 7. The CDR3 spells CASSPPGTVSYEQYF. CDR3 DNA sequence: TGTGCCAGCAGTCCCCCCGGGACAGTCTCCTACGAGCAGTACTTC.

The rearrangement joins TRBV10-1 to TRBJ1-4; tentatively, D is TRBD1 (6 bases). The CDR3 length is 17 residues. Germline V gives CDR1 WNHNN, CDR2 SYGVQD (reference sequence). The germline V and J ends were trimmed by 2 bases and 8 bases, with 21 bases remaining between them. In DNA, the CDR3 is TGCGCCAGCAGTGAGCCCACGATCGACCGGACAGACGAAAAACTGTTTTTT. This sequence encodes CASSEPTIDRTDEKLFF.

This clonotype appeared a few times. The V gene is TRBV19, the J gene TRBJ1-4; D possibly corresponds to TRBD1 (5 bases). The V end lost 5 bases, the J end lost 0 bases, and 10 bases lay between the germline ends. From germline, CDR1 is LNHDA and CDR2 SQIVND (reference sequence). This CDR3 has 15 residues. The CDR3 spells CASSGTAATNEKLFF. The CDR3 coding sequence is TGTGCCAGTAGTGGGACCGCCGCAACTAATGAAAAACTGTTTTTT.

The chain recombines TRBV29-1 with TRBJ2-7, with 9 positions matching TRBD1. Trimming at V came to 4 bases and at J to 2 bases, leaving 6 bases not matched to a gene. CDR3 length: 14 residues. Germline assignment: CDR1 SQVTM and CDR2 ANQGSEA. Here the CDR3 DNA reads TGCAGCGTTGCCGGGACAGGGTTCGCCTACGAGCAGTACTTC. Encoded protein: CSVAGTGFAYEQYF.

On this clonotype itself: A much more abundant neighbour one base away suggests this may be a read error. V and J are TRBV15 and TRBJ2-1; TRBD1 aligns across 8 bases. The CDR3 extends over 15 amino acids. The germline V gene has CDR1 LNHNV and CDR2 YYDKDF (reference sequence). The CDR3 DNA sequence: TGTGCCAGCAGCAGAGTGCAGGGGGCCGTAGATGAGCAGTTCTTC. This codes for CASSRVQGAVDEQFF. Supplemented by reference TRBV15 and TRBJ2-1, the full variable domain reads DAMVIQNPRYQVTQFGKPVTLSCSQTLNHNVMYWYQQKSSQAPKLLFHYYDKDFNNEADTPDNFQSRRPNTSFCFLDIRSPGLGDTAMYLCASSRVQGAVDEQFFGPGTRLTVL.

The rearrangement joins TRBV2 to TRBJ2-1, with a weak D call TRBD1 (5 bases). CDR3 length: 14 amino acids. CDR1 is SNHLY, CDR2 FYNNEI, per germline. V was pared by 7 bases and J by 0 bases, with 10 bases between. The CDR3 DNA sequence: TGTGCCAGCACCCCGGACACCTCCTACAATGAGCAGTTCTTC. Its translation: CASTPDTSYNEQFF.